This TCR beta chain is from a study of T cell repertoires in cytomegalovirus infection. Study-wide context: Public TCR beta signatures provided an indication of both CMV infection and a matching HLA type.

Study-wide results and limits: There were HLA-C-restricted CMV-specific TCR beta clonotypes dominating the ex vivo response. Cumulated frequencies of public TCR beta families served to identify carriers of CMV plus the relevant HLA.

Worth noting for this clonotype: Its antigen is as yet unknown.

J was trimmed by 6 bases and V by 8 bases; bases with no gene match: 7. The CDR3 sequence is 13 residues long. CDR1 and CDR2 (germline): SGHVS, FNYEAQ. From the reads, TCRdb called clonotypes with MiXCR, one entry per CDR3 protein. Among fewer than 550,000 distinct CDR3 sequences listed, approximately 30% were seen once. The sample was PBMCs. The receptor comes from a human donor in good health (CMV status not recorded). Some clones in this sample may be carry-over from other donors' samples. The chain recombines TRBV7-6 with TRBJ2-3; TRBD1 agrees at 8 bases. CDR3 nucleotide sequence: TGTGCCAGCGGCCTGGACAGGGCCGATACGCAGTATTTT. This translates into CASGLDRADTQYF.